This T cell receptor beta chain emerged from a study of OX40 agonist ivuxolimab in advanced cancers. As for the study in general: As their treatment, patients were administered ivuxolimab, an agonistic anti-OX40 (CD134) antibody. Having had anti-PD-1, anti-PD-L1 or anti-CTLA-4 therapy before was allowed, and about 40% had some. Study-level findings and limits: Clonal expansion in partial responders at 0.1-3.0 mg/kg ranked among the lowest.

Points on this clone: Antigen: not known.

The data were produced by immunoSEQ multiplex PCR, yet TCRdb's version contains in-frame clones alone and is incomplete. This table has 65,000 to 70,000 clones, 80% appearing once. Individuals having autoimmune disease history or systemic immunosuppression were not enrolled. The sample consisted of CD4+ or CD8+ T cells sorted from blood, taken in a trial of the OX40 agonist ivuxolimab. This receptor was identified in an adult with an advanced solid tumor such as melanoma, head and neck, liver or kidney cancer.

The CDR3 sequence: CASRLGTPEKLFF. The CDR3 coding sequence is TGTGCCAGCAGACTAGGGACCCCCGAAAAACTGTTTTTT. The chain joins TRBV28 to TRBJ1-4, with D possibly being TRBD1 (5 bases). This CDR3 is built from 13 residues. Germline V gene data show CDR1 as MDHEN and CDR2 as SYDVKM. Trimming left V 6 bases short and J 8 bases short, with 13 bases between.